This TCR beta chain came from a study of T-cell memory formation after mild COVID-19. TCRdb passed the 5' RACE reads through MiXCR, listing each CDR3 protein once. The sample has roughly 320,000 distinct CDR3 sequences; 25% to 30% are singletons. Study-wide results and limits: Memory sampled before infection contained some responding clones, suggesting cross-reactive memory joined. Clones that contracted from day 15 to 85 were balanced CD4/CD8, while later expanders leaned CD4+.

From germline, CDR1 is MNHNY and CDR2 SVGAGI (reference sequence). This CDR3 is 11 amino acids long. Trimming shortened V by 6 bases and J by 13 bases, and 15 bases separated the two germline ends. This clonotype occurred a few times. As yet, its antigen is unknown. The chain recombines TRBV6-6 with TRBJ1-1; D not certain. Sequencing used PBMCs or a T cell subset sorted from them (not recorded which). The sequence came from an adult woman who had mild COVID-19 (a few samples of this study predate the infection). Cell type and time point are not known. DNA of the CDR3: TGTGCCAGCAGCCATTCCGCCGAGATTTTCTTT. Protein product: CASSHSAEIFF.